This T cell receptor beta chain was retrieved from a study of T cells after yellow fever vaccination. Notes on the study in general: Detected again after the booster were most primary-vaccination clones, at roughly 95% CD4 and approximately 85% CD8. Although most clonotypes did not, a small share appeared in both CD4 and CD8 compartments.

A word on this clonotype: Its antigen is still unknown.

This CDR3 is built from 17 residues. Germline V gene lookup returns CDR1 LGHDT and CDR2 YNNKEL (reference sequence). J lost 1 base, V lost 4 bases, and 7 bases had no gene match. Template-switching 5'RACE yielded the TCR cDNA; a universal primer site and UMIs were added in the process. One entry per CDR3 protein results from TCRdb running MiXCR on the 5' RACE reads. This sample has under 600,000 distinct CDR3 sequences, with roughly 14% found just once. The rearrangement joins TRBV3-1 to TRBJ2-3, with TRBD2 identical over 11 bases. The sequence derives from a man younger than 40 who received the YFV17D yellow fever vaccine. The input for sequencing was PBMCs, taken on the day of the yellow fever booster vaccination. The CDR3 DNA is TGTGCCAGCAGCCCTCGACTAGCGGGACCCCGCACAGATACGCAGTATTTT. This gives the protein CASSPRLAGPRTDTQYF.